This paragraph covers one T cell receptor beta chain sequence. This receptor's antigen is unknown. Qualities for individual bases were not recorded, and no much larger clone is one base off. Taken from the germline V gene, the CDR1 and CDR2 loops are MDHEN and SYDVKM. The germline V end is reduced by 4 bases and the J end by 7 bases; junction bases left unmatched: 8. From cysteine to phenylalanine, the CDR3 is 14 amino acids long. The only DNA kept is the CDR3, 42 bases in frame from the first base. Receptor amplification or capture employed PCR. Sequencing relied on an Illumina HiSeq 4000. Preparation of bulk TCR libraries followed a previously described approach, with the TCR primers listed in Table S5. The Qiagen AllPrep DNA/RNA kit was used to purify total RNA. Before analysis, reads from multiple sequencing runs of the same library were pooled. The original methods were these. Reads were retained only if an exact TCR constant sequence was present, and the retained reads were trimmed to 150 nt and grouped according to their 12-nt molecular barcodes. Reads within each barcode group were sub-clustered using a 15% Levenshtein threshold, and quality-weighted consensus sequences were constructed for each RNA molecule. Non-functional sequences were excluded, and lower-count sequences lying one edit away from another sequence were also excluded. Based on fitting two negative binomial distributions, any barcode sub-cluster with under 20% of the maximum read count was discarded. TCRdb reprocessed the public reads (quality trimming at Q25 with fastp, clone calling with MiXCR) and kept in-frame beta chains. Rows with one shared CDR3 protein collapse into an entry with the most common genes and DNA. The V and J calls were not made by the authors but by TCRdb's processing. The table for this sample lists more than 450,000 distinct CDR3 sequences; about a fifth of them were counted only once. About 0.78% of the sample comes from the top ten.

The entry originates in a study of molecular identifiers for immune sequencing clone quantification (dated by TCRdb to between 2017 and 2018). Background for the entire study: In a replicate experiment, RNA from 20,000 or 100,000 naive CD8 T cells was split into five aliquots, four of which were sequenced. The study was a methods study using CD8 T cells to benchmark molecular-identifier clustering-based TCR repertoire sequencing (MIDCIRS) and TCR RNA copy counting. On the study overall, not on this receptor specifically: About three recovered TCR RNA copies per cell were obtained by modeling, versus about 9 by digital PCR, implying a capture efficiency of approximately 27%. Even against a background of one million naive CD8 T cells, spiked-in Jurkat TCR RNA amounting to a single cell's worth was reported to be detectable. The sizes of highly expanded clones could end up underestimated when identical TCR molecules share a barcode. When barcode sub-clustering was left out, chimeric consensus sequences inflated TCR diversity, with chimeras reaching as high as 47%. The naive libraries included spiked-in Jurkat TCR RNA (around nine copies' worth), and this Jurkat TCR RNA is not part of the donor repertoire. Clones above 20 RNA copies held over 98% of molecules in CMV-specific effector cells but under 1% in naive cells.

Naive CD8 T cell libraries were made from about 20,000 to 1,000,000 sorted cells using 10%, 30% or 50% of purified RNA. Naive CD8 T cells, defined as CD8+CD4-CCR7+CD45RA+, were FACS-sorted into RLT Plus buffer on a BD FACSAria II. To test detection sensitivity, Jurkat RNA equal to ten TCR copies was added to samples of about 19,000-1,100,000 naive CD8 T cells. Enrichment of CD8 T cells was done with RosetteSep CD8+ T Cell Enrichment Cocktail plus Ficoll-Paque, and ACK red cell lysis came afterward. The source is a human donor in good health. Some libraries in this study had Jurkat cell RNA spiked in. The chain is encoded by TRBV28 joined to TRBJ2-7, and TRBD1 matches 9 of the central bases. The sequencing input was naive CD8+ T cells from blood, with Jurkat cell RNA spiked in. The cell subset or site tag for this specimen amounts to: FACS-sorted CD8+CD4-CCR7+CD45RA+ naive T cells. The CDR3 region has the sequence CASSSPRTGAEQYF. The nucleotide sequence is TGTGCCAGCAGTTCACCCCGGACAGGGGCGGAGCAGTACTTC.